This is a list of T cell receptor beta chains from one sample in a study of molecular identifiers for immune sequencing clone quantification. MiXCR, applied by TCRdb to the PCR reads, yields one record per CDR3 protein. Here the sample spans under 800,000 distinct CDR3 sequences, around 25% being singletons. Sequenced sample: naive CD8+ T cells from blood, with Jurkat cell RNA spiked in. The receptors originated from a human donor in good health. Some libraries in this study had Jurkat cell RNA spiked in. CDR3s leave out the opening cysteine and the closing phenylalanine or tryptophan.

TRBV4-3,TRBJ2-7,ASSSTRDMEQY
TRBV28,TRBJ2-7,ASSLPGGKLDEQY
TRBV6-1,TRBJ1-2,ASSGYREGYGYT
TRBV7-9,TRBJ2-7,ASSPEDEASGDSYEQY
TRBV19,TRBJ1-1,ASSKTEAF
TRBV6-5,TRBJ2-6,ASSYGTGGGGANVLT
TRBV29-1,TRBJ2-1,SGQTPSYNEQF
TRBV19,TRBJ1-1,ASSGADFEAF
TRBV7-9,TRBJ2-7,ASGPADREINEQY
TRBV7-9,TRBJ1-1,ASSLVGGQMNTEAF
TRBV4-3,TRBJ2-1,ASSQNRDPTYNEQF
TRBV4-3,TRBJ2-3,ASSQDSPGPQY
TRBV7-3,TRBJ2-3,ASSSQVESPDTQY
TRBV12-3/TRBV12-4,TRBJ2-3,ASRLFQDTQY
TRBV15,TRBJ2-2,ATSRVVGTGELF
TRBV7-9,TRBJ1-4,ASSSSGQGATNEKLF
TRBV29-1,TRBJ1-1,SVDSLNTEAF
TRBV29-1,TRBJ2-2,SARGESRNTGELF
TRBV6-2/TRBV6-3,TRBJ2-7,ASSFDAGYYEQY
TRBV15,TRBJ2-7,TTNREYEQY
TRBV5-1,TRBJ1-1,ASSLDGYTEAF
TRBV7-9,TRBJ2-1,ASSPGGGTEEQF
TRBV20-1,TRBJ2-7,SAPWVYEQY
TRBV27,TRBJ1-4,ASGGGPYEKLF
TRBV20-1,TRBJ1-1,SARTNRGGTEAF
TRBV10-1,TRBJ2-7,ASSDGFSYEQY
TRBV25-1,TRBJ1-2,ASRGHPNYGYT
TRBV12-3/TRBV12-4,TRBJ2-1,ASSPGADRYNEQF
TRBV28,TRBJ2-1,ASSLRGDSGRYEQF